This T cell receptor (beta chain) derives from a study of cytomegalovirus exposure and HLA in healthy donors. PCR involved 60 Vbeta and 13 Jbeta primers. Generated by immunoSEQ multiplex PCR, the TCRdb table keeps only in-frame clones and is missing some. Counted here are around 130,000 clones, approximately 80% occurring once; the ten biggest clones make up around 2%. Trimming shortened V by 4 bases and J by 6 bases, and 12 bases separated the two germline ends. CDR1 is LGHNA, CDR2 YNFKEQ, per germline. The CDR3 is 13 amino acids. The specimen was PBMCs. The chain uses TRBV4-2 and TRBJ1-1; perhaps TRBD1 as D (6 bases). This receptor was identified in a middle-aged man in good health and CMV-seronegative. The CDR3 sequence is CASSPQRTAEAFF. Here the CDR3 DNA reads TGTGCCAGCAGCCCCCAGAGGACAGCTGAAGCTTTCTTT.